Listed below are T cell receptor beta chains from one sample, sequenced in a study of cytomegalovirus exposure and HLA in healthy donors. Sequencing was performed with immunoSEQ multiplex PCR; in TCRdb, only in-frame clones are kept and a portion is missing. This table holds 100,000 to 150,000 clones, around nine tenths found once. Material for sequencing was PBMCs. These receptors were taken from a man younger than 45 in good health and CMV-seronegative. Both conserved end residues are part of each CDR3. D genes are given only for firm matches. Rows may omit the clone size; those that give it use once, few, many or a size class.

d_call	v_call	j_call	clone_size	cdr3_length	cdr3_aa	cdr3_nt
TRBD1	TRBV2	TRBJ1-2	.	14	CASSYGQANYGYTF	TGTGCCAGCAGTTATGGACAGGCTAACTATGGCTACACCTTC
TRBD1	TRBV27	TRBJ1-5	.	15	CASSLWTGSNQPQHF	TGTGCCAGCAGTTTATGGACAGGGAGTAATCAGCCCCAGCATTTT
.	TRBV6-1	TRBJ2-7	.	13	CASSGSSNYEQYF	TGTGCCAGCAGTGGGTCTAGCAACTACGAGCAGTACTTC
TRBD1	TRBV9	TRBJ2-3	.	15	CASSVGTGGTDTQYF	TGTGCCAGCAGCGTGGGGACAGGGGGCACAGATACGCAGTATTTT
.	TRBV6-5	TRBJ1-6	.	14	CASSYSRGVLLFHF	TGTGCCAGCAGTTACTCGCGGGGAGTCCTTCTTTTCCACTTT
TRBD1	TRBV2	TRBJ2-7	once	15	CASRPGRDSSYEQYF	TGTGCCAGCAGACCGGGCCGGGACAGCTCCTACGAGCAGTACTTC
TRBD1	TRBV11-2	TRBJ2-2	.	16	CASSMGQGFNTGELFF	TGTGCCAGCAGCATGGGACAGGGGTTTAACACCGGGGAGCTGTTTTTT
TRBD1	TRBV25-1	TRBJ1-1	.	17	CASSELGGGTGDTEAFF	TGTGCCAGCAGTGAATTAGGGGGGGGGACAGGGGACACTGAAGCTTTCTTT
.	TRBV25-1	TRBJ2-5	.	14	CASSERGYQETQYF	TGTGCCAGCAGTGAGAGAGGGTACCAAGAGACCCAGTACTTC
.	TRBV4-2	TRBJ2-5	.	13	CASSSFQQETQYF	TGTGCCAGCAGCTCCTTTCAGCAAGAGACCCAGTACTTC
TRBD1	TRBV6-5	TRBJ2-7	.	15	CASRYQGASLDEQYF	TGTGCCAGCAGATATCAGGGGGCCTCTCTTGACGAGCAGTACTTC
.	TRBV6-5	TRBJ1-3	.	13	CASSYSRGGTIYF	TGTGCCAGCAGTTACTCGCGGGGAGGCACCATATATTTT
.	TRBV19	TRBJ2-2	.	14	CASSMGQGSGELFF	TGTGCCAGTAGTATGGGGCAGGGGTCCGGGGAGCTGTTTTTT
TRBD1	TRBV5-1	TRBJ1-4	.	16	CASAGTGSVETEKLFF	TGCGCCAGCGCCGGGACAGGGTCCGTCGAAACCGAAAAACTGTTTTTT
TRBD2	TRBV5-6	TRBJ2-7	.	15	CASSLASGGTYEQYF	TGTGCCAGCAGCTTGGCTTCGGGGGGGACCTACGAGCAGTACTTC
TRBD1	TRBV9	TRBJ2-3	.	16	CASSEWTGTGTDTQYF	TGTGCCAGCAGCGAATGGACAGGGACAGGCACAGATACGCAGTATTTT
TRBD2	TRBV28	TRBJ2-5	.	20	CASSLPRTPSGTSEEETQYF	TGTGCCAGCAGTTTGCCGAGGACCCCCTCCGGGACTAGTGAGGAAGAGACCCAGTACTTC
.	TRBV4-2	TRBJ1-6	.	14	CASSQDRQNSPLHF	TGTGCCAGCAGCCAAGATCGTCAGAATTCACCCCTCCACTTT
TRBD1	TRBV11-2	TRBJ1-1	.	16	CASSLQWGQAVTEAFF	TGTGCCAGCAGCCTTCAGTGGGGACAGGCTGTCACTGAAGCTTTCTTT
TRBD1	TRBV7-8	TRBJ2-3	.	15	CASSLGGQGVDTQYF	TGTGCCAGCAGCTTAGGGGGACAGGGGGTAGATACGCAGTATTTT
.	TRBV4-3	TRBJ1-5	.	14	CASSQGREEQPQHF	TGCGCCAGCAGCCAAGGGAGGGAGGAACAGCCCCAGCATTTT
TRBD1	TRBV19	TRBJ1-5	.	16	CASRTGQGHSNQPQHF	TGTGCCAGTAGGACTGGACAGGGACATAGCAATCAGCCCCAGCATTTT
TRBD2	TRBV7-6	TRBJ2-5	.	13	CASSRSGGEAQYF	TGTGCCAGCAGCCGTAGCGGGGGAGAGGCCCAGTACTTC
TRBD1	TRBV28	TRBJ2-6	.	15	CASMRGLSGANVLTF	TGTGCCAGCATGAGGGGGCTCAGCGGGGCCAACGTCCTGACTTTC
.	TRBV7-8	TRBJ2-1	.	15	CASSAVPRGNNEQFF	TGTGCCAGCAGCGCGGTGCCGCGAGGGAACAATGAGCAGTTCTTC
TRBD2	TRBV18	TRBJ2-7	.	11	CASSPGGEQYF	TGTGCCAGCTCACCGGGGGGGGAGCAGTACTTC
TRBD2	TRBV27	TRBJ2-7	.	15	CASSFRARGGYEQYF	TGTGCCAGCAGTTTTCGGGCCCGCGGGGGCTACGAGCAGTACTTC
TRBD1	TRBV25-1	TRBJ1-2	few	14	CASSADRAGDGYTF	TGTGCCAGCAGTGCGGACAGGGCCGGGGATGGCTACACCTTC
.	TRBV5-8	TRBJ1-2	.	13	CASSPTGNYGYTF	TGTGCCAGCAGCCCTACGGGAAACTATGGCTACACCTTC
.	TRBV7-3	TRBJ2-1	.	15	CASSFSGEVNNEQFF	TGTGCCAGCAGCTTTTCCGGGGAAGTAAACAATGAGCAGTTCTTC
TRBD1	TRBV28	TRBJ1-6	few	15	CASSKRTGPNSPLHF	TGTGCCAGCAGCAAAAGGACAGGGCCAAATTCACCCCTCCACTTT
.	TRBV5-6	TRBJ1-2	.	13	CASSLGQYYGYTF	TGTGCCAGCAGCCTTGGACAATACTATGGCTACACCTTC
.	TRBV7-8	TRBJ2-1	.	15	CASSRSGTTYNEQFF	TGTGCCAGCAGCCGTAGCGGAACCACCTACAATGAGCAGTTCTTC
TRBD1	TRBV4-3	TRBJ2-3	.	15	CASSRGTGIRDTQYF	TGCGCCAGCAGCCGGGGGACAGGGATTCGAGATACGCAGTATTTT
.	TRBV7-3	TRBJ2-1	.	15	CASSLAGLGGNEQFF	TGTGCCAGCAGCTTAGCAGGGCTAGGAGGGAATGAGCAGTTCTTC
TRBD1	TRBV9	TRBJ1-4	.	13	CASSPGTDEKLFF	TGTGCCAGCAGCCCGGGGACAGACGAAAAACTGTTTTTT
.	TRBV28	TRBJ2-7	few	14	CASTEARGDHEQYF	TGTGCCAGCACCGAAGCCAGGGGGGACCACGAGCAGTACTTC
.	TRBV7-2	TRBJ2-3	.	17	CASSLMGLSRVADTQYF	TGTGCCAGCAGCTTAATGGGACTCTCGAGGGTCGCAGATACGCAGTATTTT